A single sample is the source of the 24 T cell receptor beta chains below, sequenced in a study of T cell repertoires in cytomegalovirus infection. These receptors' antigens are unknown. TCRdb re-analysed the reads in MiXCR, keeping a single row per CDR3 protein. There are roughly 920,000 distinct CDR3 sequences in the sample; under 40% occur only once, and around an eighth lies in the top ten. The material sequenced was cultured CD8+ T cells from PBMCs, taken from culture after CMV antigen stimulation. The receptors here all came from a human donor in good health (CMV status not recorded). Some clones in this sample may be carry-over from other donors' samples.

The rearrangement joins TRBV14 to TRBJ2-5, with 7 nucleotides matching TRBD1. CDR1 is SGHDN, CDR2 FVKESK, per germline. With 2 bases clipped from V and 5 bases from J, the junction kept 11 bases outside the gene matches. The CDR3 spans 16 residues. CDR3 nucleotide sequence: TGTGCCAGCAGCCAACCGACAGGGTGGTTCCAGGAGACCCAGTACTTC. It specifies CASSQPTGWFQETQYF.

With respect to this clonotype: This may stem from a read error, because a much larger clone lies one nucleotide away. This chain connects TRBV3-1 to TRBJ2-7; TRBD2 agrees at 8 bases. V lost 4 bases to trimming and J lost 3 bases; unmatched junction nucleotides: 5. The CDR3 runs to 14 residues. Per the germline V gene, CDR1 is LGHDT and CDR2 is YNNKEL (reference sequence). Here the CDR3 DNA reads TGTGCCAGCAGCCCGGGACTAGGGGGCTACGAGCAGTACTTC. Its protein is CASSPGLGGYEQYF.

Notes on this clonotype: A read error may account for a junction end that differs from germline. The chain is built from TRBV19 and TRBJ1-1; D call uncertain. The CDR3 consists of 13 residues. The germline V gene encodes CDR1 LNHDA and CDR2 SQIVND (reference sequence). The CDR3 here is CASSILGNAEAFF. The CDR3 region has the DNA TGTGCCAGTAGTATATTAGGGAACGCTGAAGCTTTCTTT. Complete variable domain (other parts from reference TRBV19 and TRBJ1-1): DGGITQSPKYLFRKEGQNVTLSCEQNLNHDAMYWYRQDPGQGLRLIYYSQIVNDFQKGDIAEGYSVSREKKESFPLTVTSAQKNPTAFYLCASSILGNAEAFFGQGTRLTVV.

This clonotype was counted once. The chain employs TRBV28 and TRBJ1-5; no clear D. V was pared by 1 base and J by 2 bases, with 12 bases between. The CDR3 contains 16 residues. Germline-derived CDR1 and CDR2 are MDHEN and SYDVKM. CDR3 region: CASSLFPGRGNQPQHF. As DNA, the CDR3 is TGTGCCAGCAGTTTATTCCCGGGGAGAGGCAATCAGCCCCAGCATTTT.

The chain couples TRBV19 to TRBJ2-2; D gene uncertain. This CDR3 comprises 15 residues. V lost 3 bases to trimming and J lost 0 bases, with 8 bases between them. Germline V gene lookup returns CDR1 LNHDA and CDR2 SQIVND (reference sequence). The CDR3: CASSMYPTNTGELFF. In nucleotides, the CDR3 is TGTGCCAGTAGTATGTACCCTACGAACACCGGGGAGCTGTTTTTT.

A word on this clonotype: A much larger clone lies a single base off, so this may be a read error. This chain connects TRBV27 to TRBJ2-1, with 9 positions matching TRBD2. V was pared by 4 bases and J by 12 bases, with 10 bases of the junction left unmatched. CDR3 length: 14 amino acids. Germline CDR1 reads MNHEY; CDR2 reads SMNVEV (reference sequence). The CDR3 region is CASSYSAGGSGQFF. CDR3 coding DNA: TGTGCCAGCAGTTACTCGGCGGGGGGGAGTGGGCAGTTCTTC.

Ten or more counts support this clonotype. V gene TRBV7-6 combines with J gene TRBJ2-7; 7 positions match TRBD2. This CDR3 is built from 15 residues. CDR1 SGHVS and CDR2 FNYEAQ come from the germline V gene. V was pared by 2 bases and J by 2 bases, with 6 bases of the junction left unmatched. CDR3 sequence reads: CASSLSGMLAYEQYF. CDR3 in DNA: TGTGCCAGCAGCTTAAGCGGGATGCTAGCCTACGAGCAGTACTTC.

The chain joins TRBV12-5 to TRBJ1-2, with D perhaps TRBD1 (6 bases). The length of the CDR3 is 15 residues. V was shortened by 0 bases and J by 5 bases, with 13 bases between the two germline ends. Germline loops: CDR1 LGHNT, CDR2 FRNRAP. Here the CDR3 reads CASGLVGDRLYGYTF. The CDR3 bases are TGTGCTAGTGGTTTGGTAGGAGACAGGCTATATGGCTACACCTTC.

The chain is built from TRBV5-6 and TRBJ2-3; D possibly corresponds to TRBD1 (6 bases). Trimming took 4 bases from V and 2 from J, leaving 14 bases between them. The germline V gene encodes CDR1 SGHDT and CDR2 YYEEEE. This CDR3 has 15 residues. The DNA of the CDR3 is TGTGCCAGCAGCCCGACGGGGACAAACACAGATACGCAGTATTTT. Its translation is CASSPTGTNTDTQYF.

The CDR3 DNA reads TGTGCCAGCAGTCCCCCTACAGGGGCCCTCTACAATGAGCAGTTCTTC. This sequence encodes CASSPPTGALYNEQFF. The chain links TRBV12-3 or TRBV12-4 to TRBJ2-1; 7 nucleotides line up with TRBD1. After removal of 5 bases from V and 3 bases from J, the junction contained 10 bases not matched to a gene. The CDR3 contains 16 residues.

This clonotype has only a few counts. The chain links TRBV27 to TRBJ2-7; D possibly corresponds to TRBD1 (6 bases). This CDR3 has 17 amino acids. The germline gives CDR1 MNHEY, CDR2 SMNVEV (reference sequence). Trimming shortened V by 5 bases and J by 6 bases, and 26 bases separated the two germline ends. CDR3 DNA sequence: TGTGCCAGCAGTATACATTACCCCCGGACAGTTTCCGTCGAGCAGTACTTC. Translated, it gives CASSIHYPRTVSVEQYF.

There are many counts of this clonotype. A much larger clonotype is one base distant, so this may be a read error. The V and J genes are TRBV12-3 or TRBV12-4 and TRBJ1-1; D perhaps matches TRBD1 (5 bases). V lost 7 bases, J lost 1 base, and 10 bases lay in between. The CDR3 sequence is 13 residues long. This CDR3 reads CASTRGGNTEAFF. In nucleotides, the CDR3 is TGTGCCAGCACTCGGGGGGGGAACACTGAAGCTTTCTTT.

This clonotype has only a few counts. V usage is TRBV6-5 and J usage is TRBJ2-2; 8 bases fit TRBD1. The CDR3 is 19 residues long. V lost 4 bases, J lost 6 bases, and 19 bases stayed unmatched. CDR1 is MNHEY and CDR2 is SVGAGI in the germline V gene. CDR3 sequence: CASSLTSDRVDRGAGELFF. The DNA for the CDR3 is TGTGCCAGCAGTTTAACCTCGGACAGGGTCGACCGTGGGGCCGGGGAGCTGTTTTTT.

This clonotype was observed once. The chain couples TRBV19 to TRBJ1-2; 7 bases are shared with TRBD1. This CDR3 has 13 amino acids. V was clipped by 7 bases and J by 6 bases; unmatched bases: 8. Germline V gene sequence: CDR1 LNHDA, CDR2 SQIVND (reference sequence). The CDR3 coding sequence is TGTGCCAGTACGATGGACAGGAGCGATGGCTACACCTTC. Protein sequence: CASTMDRSDGYTF.

This clonotype showed up just a few times. The chain is built from TRBV12-5 and TRBJ2-2, with 8 nucleotides matching TRBD1. J gave up 6 bases and V 2 bases, and 2 bases lay outside the gene matches. The CDR3 has 14 amino acids. Germline CDR1 LGHNT, CDR2 FRNRAP. The CDR3 DNA sequence: TGTGCTAGTGGTTTGCTGACAGGGGCCGGGGAGCTGTTTTTT. Translated, it gives CASGLLTGAGELFF.

V and J are TRBV29-1 and TRBJ2-7; D is tentatively TRBD1 or TRBD2 (6 bases each). CDR3 size: 12 residues. V lost 3 bases, J lost 7 bases, and 13 bases lay in between. Germline V lookup: CDR1 SQVTM, CDR2 ANQGSEA. In nucleotides, the CDR3 is TGCAGCGTTGAGGCAGGGGCGGGGGAGCAGTACGTC. This sequence encodes CSVEAGAGEQYV.

This clonotype was seen only a few times. V is TRBV7-9 and J is TRBJ1-2; D is perhaps TRBD1 (5 bases). Germline loops: CDR1 SEHNR, CDR2 FQNEAQ (reference sequence). Trimming removed 5 bases from V and 6 bases from J, with 13 bases in between. The CDR3 consists of 13 residues. CDR3 coding DNA: TGTGCCAGCAGCAGGACAATTGGAAATGGCTACACCTTC. Its protein is CASSRTIGNGYTF.

This rearrangement joins TRBV12-5 to TRBJ1-5; D call uncertain. CDR1 is LGHNT and CDR2 is FRNRAP in the germline V gene. V lost 7 bases and J lost 6, with 19 bases in between. The CDR3 spans 15 residues. The CDR3 is CASATLGLGSQPQHF. For the CDR3, the DNA is TGTGCTAGTGCCACTCTCGGCCTCGGAAGTCAGCCCCAGCATTTT.

This clonotype was detected many times. The rearrangement uses TRBV6-1 and TRBJ2-7, with D perhaps TRBD2 (6 bases). V lost 3 bases and J 2 bases, leaving 8 bases between the germline ends. CDR1 MNHNS and CDR2 SASEGT come from the germline V gene. The CDR3 spans 13 residues. This chain's CDR3 is CASSEGGTYEQYF. The DNA of the CDR3 is TGTGCCAGCAGTGAGGGCGGGACCTACGAGCAGTACTTC.

This clonotype was seen only a few times. J is TRBJ2-7 and V is TRBV12-3 or TRBV12-4; D might be TRBD1 (6 bases). Deletions cut 7 bases from V and 1 base from J, with 17 bases between. The CDR3 spans 15 residues. CDR3 in amino acids: CASTTSRDISYEQYF. The CDR3, as DNA: TGTGCCAGCACCACCTCGAGGGACATTTCCTACGAGCAGTACTTC.

The gene calls are TRBV5-4 and TRBJ2-5; TRBD1 matches 10 bases. J was trimmed by 3 bases and V by 3 bases; bases with no gene match: 5. The CDR3 is made up of 15 amino acids. Germline CDR1 reads SGHNT; CDR2 reads YYREEE (reference sequence). CDR3 in amino acids: CASSSSGTGEETQYF. In DNA form, the CDR3 reads TGTGCCAGCAGCTCTTCCGGGACAGGGGAAGAGACCCAGTACTTC.

This clonotype was detected only a few times. The chain carries TRBV6-5 and TRBJ2-3; D gene unclear. Germline values: CDR1 MNHEY, CDR2 SVGAGI. V lost 2 bases, J lost 2 bases, and 14 bases lay in between. CDR3 length: 16 amino acids. CDR3 protein: CASSYGPLASTDTQYF. CDR3 nucleotides: TGTGCCAGCAGTTACGGGCCCCTTGCCTCCACAGATACGCAGTATTTT.

This rearrangement joins TRBV4-1 to TRBJ2-1; 10 bases align to TRBD2. CDR1 and CDR2 from the germline V gene are MGHRA and YSYEKL. Unmatched junction bases numbered 10, after V lost 0 bases and J lost 2 bases. This CDR3 region has 19 residues. The CDR3 reads CASSQEPSGGLPAYNEQFF. The DNA of the CDR3 is TGCGCCAGCAGCCAAGAACCTAGCGGGGGCCTCCCCGCCTACAATGAGCAGTTCTTC.

This clonotype has ten or more counts. The rearrangement links TRBV6-2 or TRBV6-3 to TRBJ2-1, with D perhaps TRBD1 (5 bases). From germline, CDR1 is MNHEY and CDR2 SVGEGT. V was pared by 5 bases and J by 4 bases, with 12 bases between. The CDR3 length is 14 residues. The CDR3 is CASSTTTVYNEQFF. The CDR3 DNA sequence: TGTGCCAGCAGTACGACGACAGTTTACAATGAGCAGTTCTTC.